This T cell receptor (beta chain) was found in a study of blood T cell repertoires in COVID-19. Study information: There were acute and convalescent COVID-19 samples, and they came from the United States, Italy and Spain. The cDNA or gDNA used as material had been derived from T cells, B-cell-depleted T cells, or PBMCs.

CDR1 SGHRS and CDR2 YFSETQ come from the germline V gene. The ends lost 0 bases at V and 1 base at J; junction bases unmatched: 7. The length of the CDR3 is 20 residues. The assay was immunoSEQ multiplex PCR, and TCRdb's table has in-frame clones only and misses some. Of about 110,000 clones listed, around 82% are singletons. The source material was peripheral blood. This sequence was found in a woman between 45 and 65 years old with acute or convalescent COVID-19. V is TRBV5-1 and J is TRBJ2-6; 13 positions match TRBD2. The CDR3: CASSLGFGTSGASGANVLTF. The CDR3 DNA sequence: TGCGCCAGCAGCTTGGGTTTCGGGACTAGCGGGGCTTCTGGGGCCAACGTCCTGACTTTC. Drawing the rest from reference TRBV5-1 and TRBJ2-6, the complete variable domain is KAGVTQTPRYLIKTRGQQVTLSCSPISGHRSVSWYQQTPGQGLQFLFEYFSETQRNKGNFPGRFSGRQFSNSRSEMNVSTLELGDSALYLCASSLGFGTSGASGANVLTFGAGSRLTVL.